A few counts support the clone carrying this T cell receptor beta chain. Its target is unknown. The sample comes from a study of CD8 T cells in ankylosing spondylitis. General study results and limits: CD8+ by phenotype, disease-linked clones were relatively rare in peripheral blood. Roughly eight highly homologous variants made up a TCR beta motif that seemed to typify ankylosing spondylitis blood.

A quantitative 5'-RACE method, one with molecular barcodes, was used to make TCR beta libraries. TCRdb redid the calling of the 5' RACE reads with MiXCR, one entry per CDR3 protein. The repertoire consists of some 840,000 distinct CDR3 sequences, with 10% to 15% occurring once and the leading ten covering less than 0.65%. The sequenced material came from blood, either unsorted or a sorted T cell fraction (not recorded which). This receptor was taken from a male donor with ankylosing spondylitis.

The CDR3 nucleotides read TGTGCCAGCTCCCCGGGACAGGGAGGTACCGGGGAGCTGTTTTTT. This gives the protein CASSPGQGGTGELFF. The V and J genes are TRBV12-3 or TRBV12-4 and TRBJ2-2; 9 bases map to TRBD1. The CDR3 sequence is 15 residues long. After removal of 8 bases from V and 5 bases from J, the junction contained 9 bases not matched to a gene.